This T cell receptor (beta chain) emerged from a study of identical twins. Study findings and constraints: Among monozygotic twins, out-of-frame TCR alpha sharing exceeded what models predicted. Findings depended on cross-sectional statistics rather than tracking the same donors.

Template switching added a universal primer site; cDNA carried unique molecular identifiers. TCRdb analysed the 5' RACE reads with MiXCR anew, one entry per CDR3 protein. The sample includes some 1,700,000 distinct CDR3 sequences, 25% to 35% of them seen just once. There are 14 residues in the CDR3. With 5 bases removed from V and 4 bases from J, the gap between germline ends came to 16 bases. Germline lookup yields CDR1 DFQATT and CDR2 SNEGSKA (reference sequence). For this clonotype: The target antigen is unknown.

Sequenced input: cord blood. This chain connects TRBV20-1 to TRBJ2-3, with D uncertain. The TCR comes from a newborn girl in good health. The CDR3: CSAPPRVNADTQYF. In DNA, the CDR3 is TGCAGTGCTCCCCCTCGGGTTAACGCAGATACGCAGTATTTT.